This T cell receptor (beta chain) was observed in a study of T cells in Graves' hyperthyroidism and ophthalmopathy. Across the study: The blood sample was taken at first diagnosis, before treatment began. Study findings and constraints: Model-based prediction identified ophthalmopathy a median roughly 5.9 months prior to its onset.

Amplification yielded TCR beta CDR3 regions, with RNA transcripts as the source. The HTBI primer set drove a first-round RT-PCR of the TCR CDR3. TCRdb redid the calling of the multiplex PCR reads with MiXCR, one entry per CDR3 protein. This table holds around 800,000 distinct CDR3 sequences, around 39% found once. Germline V gene sequence: CDR1 SQVTM, CDR2 ANQGSEA. The CDR3 is 12 residues long. Patients counted as stable if ophthalmopathy did not develop within 18 months. Points on this clonotype: Its antigen is as yet unknown.

V gene TRBV29-1 combines with J gene TRBJ1-1; possibly TRBD1 for D (5 bases). The source material was blood. The receptor was derived from a man aged 18 to 29 with Graves' hyperthyroidism. DNA of the CDR3: TGCAGTTTAACCAGGGTGAACACTGAAGCTTTCTTT. Amino acid sequence: CSLTRVNTEAFF. The entire variable domain, with the rest obtained from reference TRBV29-1 and TRBJ1-1, is as follows: SAVISQKPSRDICQRGTSLTIQCQVDSQVTMMFWYRQQPGQSLTLIATANQGSEATYESGFVIDKFPISRPNLTFSTLTVSNMSPEDSSIYLCSLTRVNTEAFFGQGTRLTVV.